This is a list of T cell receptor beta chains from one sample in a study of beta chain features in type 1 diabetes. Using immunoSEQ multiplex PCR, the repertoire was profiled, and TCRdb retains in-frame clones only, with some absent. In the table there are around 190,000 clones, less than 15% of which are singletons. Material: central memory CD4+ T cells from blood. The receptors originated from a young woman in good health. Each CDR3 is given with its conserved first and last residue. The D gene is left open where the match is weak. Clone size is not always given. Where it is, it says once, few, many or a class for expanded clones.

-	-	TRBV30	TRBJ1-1	TGTGCCTGGAGTGTACTAGGACGGTACACTGAAGCTTTCTTT	CAWSVLGRYTEAFF
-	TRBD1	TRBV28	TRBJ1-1	TGTGCCAGCAGGGAGCAGGGGGCGAACACTGAAGCTTTCTTT	CASREQGANTEAFF
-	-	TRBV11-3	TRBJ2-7	TGTGCCAGCAGCTTAGATCACCGGGGCGAGCAGTACTTC	CASSLDHRGEQYF
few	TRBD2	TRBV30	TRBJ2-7	TGTGCCTGGAAACCGGGAGGGTACGAGCAGTACTTC	CAWKPGGYEQYF
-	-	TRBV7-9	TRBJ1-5	TGTGCCAGCAGCTTAGGCCAGGTATTCAATCAGCCCCAGCATTTT	CASSLGQVFNQPQHF
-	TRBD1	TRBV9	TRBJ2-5	TGTGCCAGCAGCGTGACAGGGGGATGGGAAGAGACCCAGTACTTC	CASSVTGGWEETQYF
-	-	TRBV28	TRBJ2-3	TGTGCCAGCAGTGTCCCCGGGACTGGCACAGATACGCAGTATTTT	CASSVPGTGTDTQYF
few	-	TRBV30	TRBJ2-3	TGTGCCTGCGATACGGGGGGCGGCACAGATACGCAGTATTTT	CACDTGGGTDTQYF
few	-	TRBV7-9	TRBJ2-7	TGTGCCAGCAGCTACCGGAGATGGGACGAGCAGTACTTC	CASSYRRWDEQYF
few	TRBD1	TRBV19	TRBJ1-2	TGTGCCAGTAGGGGACAGGGGGCGAGGAGTGGCTACACCTTC	CASRGQGARSGYTF
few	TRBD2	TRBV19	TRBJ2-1	TGTGCCAGTAGGCGGGAGAGCTCCTACAATGAGCAGTTCTTC	CASRRESSYNEQFF
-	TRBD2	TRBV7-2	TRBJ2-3	TGTGCCAGCAGCACCCCTAGCGGGAGCACAGATACGCAGTATTTT	CASSTPSGSTDTQYF
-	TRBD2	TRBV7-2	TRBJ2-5	TGTGCCAGCAGCTTGGCGGGGAGGGGCCACAGCCAAGAGACCCAGTACTTC	CASSLAGRGHSQETQYF
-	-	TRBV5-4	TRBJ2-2	TGTGCCAGCAGCTCCGGTATAGCGAGCACCGGGGAGCTGTTTTTT	CASSSGIASTGELFF
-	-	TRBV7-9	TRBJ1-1	TGTGCGGGGGGGGGAGGTGTGAACACTGAAGCTTTCTTT	CAGGGGVNTEAFF
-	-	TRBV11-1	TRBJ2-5	TGTGCCAGCAGCTCTAAACAGGCTGCCGACGCGTTCGGAGAGACCCAGTACTTC	CASSSKQAADAFGETQYF
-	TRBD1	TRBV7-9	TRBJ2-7	TGTGCCAGCAGCCTCGGGACAGGGACCTACGAGCAGTACTTC	CASSLGTGTYEQYF
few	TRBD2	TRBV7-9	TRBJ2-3	TGTGCCAGCAGTAGCGGGAGGGCCCCAGATACGCAGTATTTT	CASSSGRAPDTQYF
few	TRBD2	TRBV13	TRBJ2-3	TGTGCCAGCAGCTGGAGAGGCGGGAGACGCGGCACAGATACGCAGTATTTT	CASSWRGGRRGTDTQYF
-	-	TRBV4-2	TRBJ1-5	TGTGCCAGCAGCCAAGATCAGGGCGGCAATCAGCCCCAGCATTTT	CASSQDQGGNQPQHF
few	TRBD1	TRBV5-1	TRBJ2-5	TGCGCCAGCAGCTCCGGGACAGGGGGCTACCAAGAGACCCAGTACTTC	CASSSGTGGYQETQYF
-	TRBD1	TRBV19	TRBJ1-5	TGTGCCAGTGAGGACAGGGCGGGTCAGCCCCAGCATTTT	CASEDRAGQPQHF
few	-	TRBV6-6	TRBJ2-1	TGTGCCAGCAGTTACGAGCCACTCAAAAATGAGCAGTTCTTC	CASSYEPLKNEQFF
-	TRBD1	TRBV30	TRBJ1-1	TGTGCCTGGAGTTCATCGTACAGGGGCACTGAAGCTTTCTTT	CAWSSSYRGTEAFF
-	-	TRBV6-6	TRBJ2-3	TGTGCCAGCAGTTACGCGGTAGATACGCAGTATTTT	CASSYAVDTQYF
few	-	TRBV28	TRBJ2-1	TGTGCCATCAGAGACGGACGGGGCTCCTACAATGAGCAGTTCTTC	CAIRDGRGSYNEQFF
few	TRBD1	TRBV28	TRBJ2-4	TGTGCCAGCGGTTTGGGGACAGGGCCTAACATTCAGTACTTC	CASGLGTGPNIQYF
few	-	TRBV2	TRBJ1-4	TGTGCCAGCAGTCAAGACAGTAATGAAAAACTGTTTTTT	CASSQDSNEKLFF
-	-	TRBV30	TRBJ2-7	TGTGCCTGGACAGGGTCGAACCACGAGCAGTACTTC	CAWTGSNHEQYF
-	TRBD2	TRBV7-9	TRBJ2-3	TGTGCCAGCAGCCCTTCGGGACTAGCGGGGGGGCCGGATACGCAGTATTTT	CASSPSGLAGGPDTQYF
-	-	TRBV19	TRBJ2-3	TGTGCCAGTAGTACGTACAGGGAGAGGACAGATACGCAGTATTTT	CASSTYRERTDTQYF
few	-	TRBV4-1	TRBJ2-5	TGCGCCAGCAGCCGTCAACTGATCGAAGAGACCCAGTACTTC	CASSRQLIEETQYF